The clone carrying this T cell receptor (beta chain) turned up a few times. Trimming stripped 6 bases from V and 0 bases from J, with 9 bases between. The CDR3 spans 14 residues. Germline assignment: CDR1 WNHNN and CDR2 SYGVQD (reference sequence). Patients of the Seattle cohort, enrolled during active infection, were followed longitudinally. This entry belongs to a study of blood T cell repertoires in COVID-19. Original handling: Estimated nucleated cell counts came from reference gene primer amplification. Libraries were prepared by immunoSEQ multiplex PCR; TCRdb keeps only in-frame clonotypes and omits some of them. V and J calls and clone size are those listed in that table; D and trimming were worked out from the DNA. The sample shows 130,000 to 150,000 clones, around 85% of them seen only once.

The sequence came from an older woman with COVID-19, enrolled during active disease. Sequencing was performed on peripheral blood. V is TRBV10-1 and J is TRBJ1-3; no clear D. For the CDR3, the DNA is TGCGCCAGCAGGTCCGCTAGCTCTGGAAACACCATATATTTT. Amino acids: CASRSASSGNTIYF.